The 2 T cell receptor beta chains below were found in one sample sequenced in a study of T cell responses to AZD1222 COVID-19 vaccine. This table comes from immunoSEQ multiplex PCR, and its TCRdb copy is limited to in-frame clones, with some not included. The sample carries 85,000 or so clones, just over 85% recorded once. The material was peripheral blood, obtained 28 days after the second AZD1222 dose. The receptors come from an adult who received the AZD1222 COVID-19 vaccine.

This clone was counted a single time. The gene calls are TRBV5-1 and TRBJ2-5; D is uncertain. The CDR3 loop spans 13 amino acids. The V and J ends lost 0 bases and 1 base respectively, with 4 bases between them. Germline V gene data show CDR1 as SGHRS and CDR2 as YFSETQ. Written as DNA, the CDR3 is TGCGCCAGCAGCTTGGCGGCCCAAGAGACCCAGTACTTC. As protein: CASSLAAQETQYF.

The chain carries TRBV7-2 and TRBJ2-2, with D hard to call. The ends were cut back, 4 bases at V and 1 base at J, with 1 base in the middle. This CDR3 has 12 residues. Germline CDR1 reads SGHTA; CDR2 reads FQGNSA. CDR3 sequence: CASSWNTGELFF. Here the CDR3 DNA reads TGTGCCAGCAGCTGGAACACCGGGGAGCTGTTTTTT.